Presented here are 21 T cell receptor beta chains from one specimen sequenced in a study of blood T cell repertoires in COVID-19 (dated by TCRdb to about 2020). The library was produced with the immunoSEQ multiplex PCR assay. As stored in TCRdb, this immuneACCESS dataset retains in-frame rearrangements with V and J assigned. A fraction of the clones does not appear; measured against another copy, unresolved V genes explain less than half of the discrepancy, and the remainder lacks a known reason. In this sample the table shows hundreds of thousands of clones, 85% to 90% of which occur a single time. The ten largest clones capture more than 5.5% of the sample. The source material was peripheral blood. Source of these receptors: a man older than 75 with acute or convalescent COVID-19.

CDR3 loop: CAAGNANTGELFF. The CDR3 DNA sequence: TGTGCCGCGGGAAACGCGAACACCGGGGAGCTGTTTTTT. V gene TRBV6-5 combines with J gene TRBJ2-2; possibly TRBD2 for D (6 bases). Trimming removed 11 bases at V and 0 bases at J, with 10 bases between. Germline V gene lookup returns CDR1 MNHEY and CDR2 SVGAGI. CDR3 size: 13 residues.

DNA of the CDR3: TGTGCCAGCGGGTCAGGCAAGAACACCGGGGAGCTGTTTTTT. Amino acids: CASGSGKNTGELFF. The rearrangement joins TRBV25-1 to TRBJ2-2, with no clear D. Germline assignment: CDR1 MGHDK and CDR2 SYGVNS. Trimming shortened V by 8 bases and J by 1 base, and 11 bases separated the two germline ends. The CDR3 loop spans 14 amino acids.

V usage is TRBV7-9 and J usage is TRBJ1-4, with D perhaps matching TRBD1 (6 bases). Trimming shortened V by 5 bases and J by 6 bases, and 16 bases separated the two germline ends. The CDR3 length is 15 residues. Germline assignment: CDR1 SEHNR and CDR2 FQNEAQ (reference sequence). For the CDR3, the DNA is TGTGCCAGCAGCAAAAGACAGGCAACGGATGAAAAACTGTTTTTT. As protein: CASSKRQATDEKLFF.

CDR3 amino acids: CASAGSYNEQFF. In nucleotides, the CDR3 is TGTGCCAGCGCGGGCTCCTACAATGAGCAGTTCTTC. The genes are TRBV2 and TRBJ2-1; a weak D match, TRBD2 (5 bases). Per the germline V gene, CDR1 is SNHLY and CDR2 is FYNNEI. The CDR3 is 12 amino acids. V lost 8 bases and J 0 bases, leaving 5 bases between the germline ends.

The CDR3 coding sequence is TGTGCCAGCAGGAGACAGGGGGAAGCGGGAAAGCAGTACGTC. Translation gives CASRRQGEAGKQYV. This chain links TRBV5-5 with TRBJ2-7; TRBD1 matches at 9 bases. The CDR3 contains 14 residues. The germline gives CDR1 SGHKS, CDR2 YYEKEE (reference sequence). The V segment lost 5 bases and the J segment 8 bases; nucleotides outside the gene matches: 11.

V gene TRBV28 combines with J gene TRBJ2-5; 12 nucleotides align to TRBD1. V was clipped by 6 bases and J by 5 bases; unmatched bases: 10. The CDR3 has 16 residues. Per germline, CDR1 MDHEN and CDR2 SYDVKM. CDR3 in amino acids: CASRETGTGGRETQYF. CDR3 nucleotide sequence: TGTGCCAGCAGGGAAACCGGGACAGGGGGCCGGGAGACCCAGTACTTC.

V gene TRBV4-3 combines with J gene TRBJ2-1, with 8 bases fitting TRBD2. Germline V gene sequence: CDR1 LGHNA, CDR2 YSLEER. CDR3 size: 15 residues. V was clipped by 1 base and J by 8 bases; unmatched bases: 7. CDR3 nucleotide sequence: TGCGCCAGCAGCCAAGCAGCGGGAGACCTGTATGAGCAGTTCTTC. Its protein is CASSQAAGDLYEQFF.

This clone came up a few times. The V and J genes are TRBV28 and TRBJ1-2; D is possibly TRBD1 (6 bases). The CDR3 sequence is 15 residues long. In germline, CDR1 is MDHEN, CDR2 SYDVKM. Trimming shortened V by 6 bases and J by 4 bases, and 18 bases separated the two germline ends. The CDR3 coding sequence is TGTGCCAGCAGCAGTCCCCGGACAGCTATCTATGGCTACACCTTC. Translation gives CASSSPRTAIYGYTF.

The chain couples TRBV28 to TRBJ1-3; a weak D match, TRBD1 (5 bases). This CDR3 spans 11 amino acids. Germline V gene data show CDR1 as MDHEN and CDR2 as SYDVKM. Trimming left V 8 bases short and J 4 bases short, with 6 bases between. The CDR3 loop reads CASRGGNTIYF. The CDR3 DNA is TGTGCCAGCCGGGGGGGAAACACCATATATTTT.

The chain's CDR3 is CASSPPGGNEQFF. The CDR3 region has the DNA TGTGCCAGCAGCCCCCCGGGGGGAAATGAGCAGTTCTTC. This chain uses TRBV7-3 with TRBJ2-1, with TRBD2 matching 7 bases. The trim removed 5 bases at V and 7 bases at J, leaving 5 bases unmatched. The germline V gene has CDR1 SGHTA and CDR2 FQGTGA. This CDR3 spans 13 amino acids.

The gene calls are TRBV11-3 and TRBJ2-1, with a weak D call TRBD1 (6 bases). CDR1 is SGHNT, CDR2 YENEEA, per germline. This CDR3 has 13 residues. V lost 9 bases, J lost 4 bases, and 13 bases lay in between. The CDR3 DNA reads TGTGCCAGTCAACAGGGCCTGTACAATGAGCAGTTCTTC. This codes for CASQQGLYNEQFF.

In DNA, the CDR3 is TGTGCCAGCAGTCAAGACAGGGGAAGCAATCAGCCCCAGCATTTT. It codes for CASSQDRGSNQPQHF. The rearrangement uses TRBV2 and TRBJ1-5, with 8 bases identical to TRBD1. V was pared by 5 bases and J by 1 base, with 4 bases of the junction left unmatched. The germline V gene encodes CDR1 SNHLY and CDR2 FYNNEI. The CDR3 is 15 residues long.

This clone is a singleton in its sample. This CDR3 is CASSEKGGQPQHF. CDR3 DNA: TGCGCCAGCAGTGAGAAGGGAGGACAGCCCCAGCATTTT. This chain joins TRBV10-1 and TRBJ1-5; D call uncertain. The germline V gene has CDR1 WNHNN and CDR2 SYGVQD (reference sequence). The CDR3 runs 13 residues. Trimming shortened V by 2 bases and J by 7 bases, and 9 bases separated the two germline ends.

The chain is built from TRBV6-5 and TRBJ2-5; TRBD1 is a possible D gene (5 bases). There are 13 residues in the CDR3. Trimming stripped 5 bases from V and 6 bases from J, with 13 bases between. Germline V lookup: CDR1 MNHEY, CDR2 SVGAGI. Here the CDR3 reads CASSLRVLQTQYF. The CDR3 coding sequence is TGTGCCAGCAGTCTCAGGGTCTTGCAGACCCAGTACTTC.

The genes are TRBV10-1 and TRBJ2-1, with 9 bases fitting TRBD1. CDR3 length equals 14 residues. The junction had 6 bases not matched to a gene; V was cut back by 6 bases and J by 6 bases. Germline values: CDR1 WNHNN, CDR2 SYGVQD (reference sequence). The CDR3 is CASSRDRVTNEQFF. CDR3 in DNA: TGCGCCAGCAGCCGGGACAGGGTGACCAATGAGCAGTTCTTC.

The chain employs TRBV30 and TRBJ1-5; D gene ambiguous. This CDR3 comprises 14 residues. Germline V gene lookup returns CDR1 GTSNPN and CDR2 SVGIG (reference sequence). Trimming took off 2 bases at V and 6 bases at J, with 14 bases between the two ends. The CDR3 loop is CAWSSGGRSQPQHF. CDR3 nucleotide sequence: TGTGCCTGGAGTTCGGGCGGGCGAAGTCAGCCCCAGCATTTT.

The chain couples TRBV6-6 to TRBJ1-5; a weak D match, TRBD1 (6 bases). Trimming stripped 7 bases from V and 10 bases from J, with 17 bases between. This CDR3 is 13 amino acids long. CDR1 is MNHNY and CDR2 is SVGAGI in the germline V gene (reference sequence). CDR3 nucleotides: TGTGCCAGCACAATACAGGGTGGGGGACCCCAGCATTTT. It translates to CASTIQGGGPQHF.

This chain links TRBV6-5 with TRBJ2-1; TRBD1 matches 7 bases. CDR3 size: 14 residues. V lost 6 bases and J lost 6; bases outside the gene matches: 8. CDR1 MNHEY and CDR2 SVGAGI come from the germline V gene. This CDR3 is CASSARGRGNEQFF. The CDR3 DNA reads TGTGCCAGCAGCGCGAGGGGGCGAGGCAATGAGCAGTTCTTC.

The chain carries TRBV5-1 and TRBJ2-2; possible D gene TRBD2, 6 bases. The CDR3 consists of 17 residues. Germline V gene sequence: CDR1 SGHRS, CDR2 YFSETQ. Trimming left V 1 base short and J 1 base short, with 14 bases between. The CDR3 nucleotides are TGCGCCAGCAGCTTGTTAAGCGGACTATTGAACACCGGGGAGCTGTTTTTT. It encodes CASSLLSGLLNTGELFF.

CDR3 nucleotides: TGTGCCAGCAGAGAATCGGGACAGGGAGGCACTGAAGCTTTCTTT. This translates into CASRESGQGGTEAFF. V is TRBV28 and J is TRBJ1-1; 9 bases agree with TRBD1. From germline, CDR1 is MDHEN and CDR2 SYDVKM. V lost 6 bases to trimming and J lost 4 bases; unmatched junction nucleotides: 9. This CDR3 spans 15 amino acids.

This sequence joins TRBV5-4 and TRBJ2-5; 11 bases are shared with TRBD2. The V and J ends lost 1 base and 7 bases, in that order; junction bases with no gene match: 6. The CDR3 consists of 15 residues. CDR1 and CDR2 from the germline V gene are SGHNT and YYREEE (reference sequence). The CDR3 DNA follows: TGTGCCAGCAGCTTGTATAGCGGGAGGGTCGGGACCCAGTACTTC. Translating gives CASSLYSGRVGTQYF.